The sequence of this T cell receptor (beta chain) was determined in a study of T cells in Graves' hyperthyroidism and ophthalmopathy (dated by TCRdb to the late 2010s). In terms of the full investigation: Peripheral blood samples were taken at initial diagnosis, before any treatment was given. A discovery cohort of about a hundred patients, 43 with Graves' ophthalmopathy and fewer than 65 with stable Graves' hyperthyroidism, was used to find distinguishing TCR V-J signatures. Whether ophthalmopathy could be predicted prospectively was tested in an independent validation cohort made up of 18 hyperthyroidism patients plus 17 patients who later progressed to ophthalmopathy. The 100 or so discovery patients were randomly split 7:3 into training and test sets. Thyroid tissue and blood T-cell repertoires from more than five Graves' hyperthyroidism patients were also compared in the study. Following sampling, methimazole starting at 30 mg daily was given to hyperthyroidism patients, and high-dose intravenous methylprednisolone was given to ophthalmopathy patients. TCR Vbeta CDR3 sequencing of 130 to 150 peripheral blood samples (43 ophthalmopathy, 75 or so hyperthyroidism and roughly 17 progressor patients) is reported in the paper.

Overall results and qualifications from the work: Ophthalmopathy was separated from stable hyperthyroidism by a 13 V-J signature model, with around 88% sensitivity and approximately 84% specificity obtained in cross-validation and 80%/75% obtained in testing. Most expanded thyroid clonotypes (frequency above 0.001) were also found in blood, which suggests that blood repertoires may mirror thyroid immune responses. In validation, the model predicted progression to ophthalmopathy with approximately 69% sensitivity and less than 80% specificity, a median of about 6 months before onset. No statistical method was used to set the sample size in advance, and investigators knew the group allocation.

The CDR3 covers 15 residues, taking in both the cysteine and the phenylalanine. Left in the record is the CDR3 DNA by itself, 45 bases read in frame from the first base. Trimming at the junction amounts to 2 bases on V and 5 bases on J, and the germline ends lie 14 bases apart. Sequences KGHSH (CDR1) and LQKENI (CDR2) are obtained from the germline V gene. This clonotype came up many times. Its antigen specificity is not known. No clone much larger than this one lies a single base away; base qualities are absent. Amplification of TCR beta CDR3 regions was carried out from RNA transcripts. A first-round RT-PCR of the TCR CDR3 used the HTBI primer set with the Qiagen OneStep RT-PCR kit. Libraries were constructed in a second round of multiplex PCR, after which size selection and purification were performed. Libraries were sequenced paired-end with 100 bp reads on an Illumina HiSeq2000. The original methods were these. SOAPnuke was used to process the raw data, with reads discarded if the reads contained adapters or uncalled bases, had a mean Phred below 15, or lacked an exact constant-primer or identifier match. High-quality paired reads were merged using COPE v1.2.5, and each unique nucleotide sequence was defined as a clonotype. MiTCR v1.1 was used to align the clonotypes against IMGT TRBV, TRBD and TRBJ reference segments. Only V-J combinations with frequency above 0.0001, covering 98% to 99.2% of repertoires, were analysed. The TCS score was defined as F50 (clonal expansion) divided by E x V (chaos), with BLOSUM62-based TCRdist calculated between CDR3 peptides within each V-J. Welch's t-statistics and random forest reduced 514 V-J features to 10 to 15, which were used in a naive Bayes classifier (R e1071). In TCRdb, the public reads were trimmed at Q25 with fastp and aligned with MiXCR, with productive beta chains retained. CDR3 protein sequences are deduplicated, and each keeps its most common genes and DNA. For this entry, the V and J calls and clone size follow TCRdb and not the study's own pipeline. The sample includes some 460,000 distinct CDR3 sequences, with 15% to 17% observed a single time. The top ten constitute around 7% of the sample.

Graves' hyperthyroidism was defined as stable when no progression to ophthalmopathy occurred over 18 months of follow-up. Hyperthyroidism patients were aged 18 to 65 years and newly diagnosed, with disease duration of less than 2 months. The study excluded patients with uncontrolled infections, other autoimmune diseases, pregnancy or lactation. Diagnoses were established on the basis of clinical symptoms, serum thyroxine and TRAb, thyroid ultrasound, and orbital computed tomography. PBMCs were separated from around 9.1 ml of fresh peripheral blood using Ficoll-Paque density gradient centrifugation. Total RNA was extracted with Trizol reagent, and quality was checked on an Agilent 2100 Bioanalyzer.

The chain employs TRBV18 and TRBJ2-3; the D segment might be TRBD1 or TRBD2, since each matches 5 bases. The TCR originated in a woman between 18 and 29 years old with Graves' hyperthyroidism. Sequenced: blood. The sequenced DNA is TGTGCCAGCTCACCAATCCCCGGGGACGGAGATACGCAGTATTTT. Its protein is CASSPIPGDGDTQYF.